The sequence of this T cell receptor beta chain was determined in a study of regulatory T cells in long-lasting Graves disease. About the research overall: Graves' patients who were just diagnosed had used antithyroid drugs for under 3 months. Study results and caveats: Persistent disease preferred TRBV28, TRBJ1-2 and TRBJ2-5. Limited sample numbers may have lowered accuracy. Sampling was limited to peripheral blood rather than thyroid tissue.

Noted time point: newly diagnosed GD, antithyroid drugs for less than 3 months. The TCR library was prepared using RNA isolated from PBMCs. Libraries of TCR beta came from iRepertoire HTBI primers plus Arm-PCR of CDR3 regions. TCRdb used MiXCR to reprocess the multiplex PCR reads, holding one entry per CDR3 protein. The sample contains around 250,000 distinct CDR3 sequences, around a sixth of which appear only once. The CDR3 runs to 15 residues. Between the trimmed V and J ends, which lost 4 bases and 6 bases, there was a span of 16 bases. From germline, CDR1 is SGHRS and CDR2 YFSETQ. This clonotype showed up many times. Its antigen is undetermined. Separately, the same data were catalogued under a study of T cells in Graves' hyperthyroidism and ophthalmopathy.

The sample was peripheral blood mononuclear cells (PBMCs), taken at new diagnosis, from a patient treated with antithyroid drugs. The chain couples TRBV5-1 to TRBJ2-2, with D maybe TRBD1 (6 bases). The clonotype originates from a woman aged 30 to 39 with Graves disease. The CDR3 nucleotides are TGCGCCAGCAGCGTACAGGGTCAGGGCGCCGGGGAGCTGTTTTTT. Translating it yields CASSVQGQGAGELFF.